This TCR beta chain comes out of a study of T cell changes during pregnancy in multiple sclerosis. Germline CDR1 is SGHTS and CDR2 is YDEGEE. The CDR3 spans 11 residues. V lost 4 bases, J lost 2 bases, and 4 bases lay in between. Assay used: immunoSEQ multiplex PCR; TCRdb lists only in-frame clones, some missing. Here the sample spans about 12,000 clones, 70% to 90% being singletons. The chain uses TRBV5-8 and TRBJ2-7; D ambiguous. The source material was CD8+ T cells from peripheral blood mononuclear cells, sampled in the second trimester of pregnancy. The clonotype comes from a female donor in good health, enrolled as a control in a pregnancy study. CDR3 residues: CASSLTYEQYF. The CDR3 DNA sequence: TGTGCCAGCAGCCTTACCTACGAGCAGTACTTC.